The 10 T cell receptor beta chains reported below all come from one sample, sequenced in a study of blood T cells in healthy people across ages. PCR was performed a second time for about 7 to 12 cycles using a sample-barcoded 5' primer and a J-beta primer mix. One entry per CDR3 protein results from TCRdb running MiXCR on the 5' RACE reads. This sample has hundreds of thousands of distinct CDR3 sequences, with roughly 20% found just once. The specimen was blood. These receptors all come from a man in his sixties or seventies in good health.

This clonotype was seen a handful of times. The chain carries TRBV6-1 and TRBJ2-1, with 11 bases aligning to TRBD2. After removal of 6 bases from V and 4 bases from J, the junction contained 5 bases not matched to a gene. The length of the CDR3 is 15 residues. Germline CDR1 reads MNHNS; CDR2 reads SASEGT. In nucleotides, the CDR3 is TGTGCCAGCAGCGGTAGCGGGAGGGCATACAATGAGCAGTTCTTC. Translated, it gives CASSGSGRAYNEQFF.

This sequence joins TRBV6-1 and TRBJ2-7; a weak D match, TRBD1 (6 bases). V gave up 8 bases and J gave up 3 bases, with 17 bases separating them. Germline CDR1 and CDR2: MNHNS and SASEGT. There are 14 residues in the CDR3. The CDR3 DNA follows: TGTGCCAGCTACCGGGACAACGGGCACTACGAGCAGTACTTC. The encoded protein is CASYRDNGHYEQYF.

The chain has TRBV11-2 and TRBJ2-3; no clear D gene. In germline, CDR1 is SGHAT, CDR2 FQNNGV. This CDR3 has 16 residues. V lost 1 base, J lost 1 base, and 12 bases lay in between. This chain's CDR3 is CASSLVRTLGTDTQYF. As DNA, the CDR3 is TGTGCCAGCAGCTTAGTGCGCACTCTGGGCACAGATACGCAGTATTTT.

There are many counts of this clonotype. The CDR3 protein is CASSLQSIGEAFF. In nucleotides, the CDR3 is TGTGCCAGCAGTCTACAATCTATCGGTGAAGCTTTCTTT. This chain connects TRBV14 to TRBJ1-1; D is undetermined. CDR1 SGHDN and CDR2 FVKESK come from the germline V gene. This CDR3 comprises 13 residues. V lost 6 bases to trimming and J lost 7 bases, with 15 bases between them.

This chain links TRBV13 with TRBJ2-1; TRBD2 aligns across 7 bases. The CDR3 is made up of 16 amino acids. Unmatched junction bases numbered 8, after V lost 5 bases and J lost 1 base. Germline lookup yields CDR1 PRHDT and CDR2 FYEKMQ (reference sequence). CDR3: CASSPEAGRSYNEQFF. The CDR3 DNA is TGTGCCAGCAGCCCCGAAGCGGGAAGGTCCTACAATGAGCAGTTCTTC. Combining the CDR3 with reference TRBV13 and TRBJ2-1 gives the whole variable domain AAGVIQSPRHLIKEKRETATLKCYPIPRHDTVYWYQQGPGQDPQFLISFYEKMQSDKGSIPDRFSAQQFSDYHSELNMSSLELGDSALYFCASSPEAGRSYNEQFFGPGTRLTVL.

The genes are TRBV20-1 and TRBJ2-4, with D unresolved. The germline V gene has CDR1 DFQATT and CDR2 SNEGSKA (reference sequence). Trimming left V 0 bases short and J 0 bases short, with 9 bases between. This CDR3 comprises 15 residues. The CDR3 loop is CSARDEQTAKNIQYF. The CDR3 DNA reads TGCAGTGCTAGAGATGAACAGACAGCCAAAAACATTCAGTACTTC.

The CDR3 DNA reads as TGCGCCAGCAGCTTGGAAGTCAGGGAGGAAGTGACCCAGTACTTC. Translated, it gives CASSLEVREEVTQYF. The rearrangement uses TRBV5-1 and TRBJ2-5; TRBD2 might be the D (6 bases). Germline CDR1 SGHRS, CDR2 YFSETQ. Trimming stripped 0 bases from V and 7 bases from J, with 16 bases between. CDR3 length: 15 residues. Together with reference TRBV5-1 and TRBJ2-5, the CDR3 gives the full variable domain: KAGVTQTPRYLIKTRGQQVTLSCSPISGHRSVSWYQQTPGQGLQFLFEYFSETQRNKGNFPGRFSGRQFSNSRSEMNVSTLELGDSALYLCASSLEVREEVTQYFGPGTRLLVL.

The V gene is TRBV20-1, the J gene TRBJ2-7; tentative D call: TRBD1 (5 bases). This CDR3 has 12 residues. Germline-derived CDR1 and CDR2 are DFQATT and SNEGSKA (reference sequence). V was trimmed by 3 bases and J by 2 bases, leaving 8 bases between them. CDR3 region: CSASRAPYEQYF. CDR3 DNA: TGCAGTGCTAGCAGGGCCCCCTACGAGCAGTACTTC.

This clonotype has just a few counts. The V and J genes are TRBV29-1 and TRBJ2-3; 8 bases align to TRBD1. Germline CDR1 reads SQVTM; CDR2 reads ANQGSEA. CDR3 length: 13 amino acids. The V segment lost 6 bases and the J segment 5 bases; nucleotides outside the gene matches: 7. The chain's CDR3 is CSVAPGGGDTQYF. The CDR3 DNA reads as TGCAGCGTCGCCCCAGGGGGCGGAGATACGCAGTATTTT.

This clonotype was picked up a small number of times. The chain recombines TRBV7-3 with TRBJ2-1; 8 nucleotides line up with TRBD2. Losses at the gene ends were 5 bases for V and 8 bases for J; bases not matched to a gene: 5. The length of the CDR3 is 13 residues. Germline V CDR1 and CDR2: SGHTA, FQGTGA. CDR3 sequence reads: CASSRSGGHEQFF. As DNA, the CDR3 is TGTGCCAGCAGCCGAAGCGGGGGTCATGAGCAGTTCTTC.